Listed below are T cell receptor beta chains from one sample, sequenced in a study of spatial heterogeneity in lung cancer. Each CDR3 protein gets one entry after TCRdb re-called the 5' RACE reads with MiXCR. The table records some 37,000 distinct CDR3 sequences, roughly 8% of them present only once. Specimen: PBMCs, collected at surgery. The receptors here all came from a male donor with early-stage non-small cell lung cancer. The CDR3 runs from the conserved cysteine through the conserved F or W. Each record gives: clone size, J gene, D gene, V gene, CDR3 protein, CDR3 DNA. A D gene is named only where the DNA matches it firmly. Not every row has a clone size; where given, it reads once, few, many or a size class.

few	TRBJ2-3	TRBD2	TRBV4-1	CASSQDFGGISTDTQYF	TGCGCCAGCAGCCAAGATTTCGGGGGGATTAGCACAGATACGCAGTATTTT
large	TRBJ2-2	TRBD2	TRBV19	CASSPLANGAGELFF	TGTGCCAGTTCCCCACTAGCGAACGGCGCCGGGGAGCTGTTTTTT
few	TRBJ2-3	TRBD1	TRBV6-2/TRBV6-3	CASSPPGGWGDTQYF	TGTGCCAGCAGTCCCCCAGGGGGCTGGGGAGATACGCAGTATTTT
few	TRBJ2-7	-	TRBV29-1	CSVFDRAGFEQYF	TGCAGCGTCTTCGACAGGGCGGGATTCGAGCAGTACTTC
many	TRBJ1-2	-	TRBV20-1	CSAREGVRGYTF	TGCAGTGCCCGAGAGGGGGTACGTGGCTACACCTTC
few	TRBJ2-5	-	TRBV2	CASSEGRQETQYF	TGTGCCAGCAGTGAAGGACGCCAAGAGACCCAGTACTTC
many	TRBJ2-1	TRBD2	TRBV12-3/TRBV12-4	CASSLGRAGGPGNEQFF	TGTGCCAGCAGTTTAGGAAGAGCGGGGGGGCCAGGAAATGAGCAGTTCTTC
many	TRBJ2-1	-	TRBV7-2	CASSTRQGGEQFF	TGTGCCAGCAGCACCAGGCAGGGGGGTGAGCAGTTCTTC
few	TRBJ2-3	TRBD1	TRBV6-5	CASRPGQGGADTQYF	TGTGCCAGCAGGCCCGGACAGGGGGGCGCAGATACGCAGTATTTT
-	TRBJ2-7	-	TRBV3-1	CVSSQAGDEQYF	TGTGTCAGCAGCCAGGCAGGGGACGAGCAGTACTTC
-	TRBJ2-3	-	TRBV11-2	CASSLGPANTQYF	TGTGCCAGCAGCTTAGGGCCGGCAAATACGCAGTATTTT
few	TRBJ2-5	TRBD2	TRBV4-3	CASSQEWGLAGKETQYF	TGCGCCAGCAGCCAAGAATGGGGACTAGCGGGTAAAGAGACCCAGTACTTC
-	TRBJ1-5	TRBD1	TRBV19	CASSSGTGGFQPQHF	TGTGCCAGTAGTTCCGGGACAGGCGGCTTTCAGCCCCAGCATTTT
many	TRBJ2-4	-	TRBV10-3	CAISQGASFKNIQYF	TGTGCCATCAGTCAGGGCGCGTCTTTCAAAAACATTCAGTACTTC
many	TRBJ2-5	-	TRBV4-3	CASSQDNVPQETQYF	TGCGCCAGCAGCCAAGATAATGTTCCCCAAGAGACCCAGTACTTC
many	TRBJ2-3	-	TRBV7-8	CASSPSPLLDTQYF	TGTGCCAGCAGCCCTAGCCCCCTACTAGATACGCAGTATTTT
many	TRBJ2-7	-	TRBV14	CASSQDPRAYEQYF	TGTGCCAGCAGCCAAGATCCGCGGGCCTACGAGCAGTACTTC
few	TRBJ2-5	-	TRBV7-2	CASSRSGTTRETQYF	TGTGCCAGCAGCCGATCCGGGACGACTCGCGAGACCCAGTACTTC
few	TRBJ1-5	-	TRBV18	CASSPDSRGNQPQHF	TGTGCCAGCTCACCCGACAGTCGTGGCAATCAGCCCCAGCATTTT
few	TRBJ1-5	-	TRBV6-2/TRBV6-3	CASSYSGQGNNQPQHF	TGTGCCAGCAGTTACTCGGGGCAGGGCAACAATCAGCCCCAGCATTTT
many	TRBJ2-1	-	TRBV11-2	CASSLSLAYNEQFF	TGTGCCAGCAGCTTATCCCTAGCCTACAATGAGCAGTTCTTC
many	TRBJ1-2	-	TRBV5-1	CASSLSVTESRYTF	TGCGCCAGCAGCTTGTCTGTTACAGAGAGTCGCTACACCTTC
many	TRBJ1-5	-	TRBV5-1	CASSLVGQPQHF	TGCGCCAGCAGCTTGGTCGGTCAGCCCCAGCATTTT
many	TRBJ1-2	-	TRBV27	CASSLLGASNYGYTF	TGTGCCAGCAGTTTGTTGGGGGCGAGTAACTATGGCTACACCTTC
few	TRBJ1-1	-	TRBV12-3/TRBV12-4	CASSLWGGNTEAFF	TGTGCCAGCAGTTTATGGGGGGGTAACACTGAAGCTTTCTTT
many	TRBJ2-7	TRBD1	TRBV9	CASSVGGQGTAYEQYF	TGTGCCAGCAGCGTAGGGGGACAGGGGACCGCCTACGAGCAGTACTTC